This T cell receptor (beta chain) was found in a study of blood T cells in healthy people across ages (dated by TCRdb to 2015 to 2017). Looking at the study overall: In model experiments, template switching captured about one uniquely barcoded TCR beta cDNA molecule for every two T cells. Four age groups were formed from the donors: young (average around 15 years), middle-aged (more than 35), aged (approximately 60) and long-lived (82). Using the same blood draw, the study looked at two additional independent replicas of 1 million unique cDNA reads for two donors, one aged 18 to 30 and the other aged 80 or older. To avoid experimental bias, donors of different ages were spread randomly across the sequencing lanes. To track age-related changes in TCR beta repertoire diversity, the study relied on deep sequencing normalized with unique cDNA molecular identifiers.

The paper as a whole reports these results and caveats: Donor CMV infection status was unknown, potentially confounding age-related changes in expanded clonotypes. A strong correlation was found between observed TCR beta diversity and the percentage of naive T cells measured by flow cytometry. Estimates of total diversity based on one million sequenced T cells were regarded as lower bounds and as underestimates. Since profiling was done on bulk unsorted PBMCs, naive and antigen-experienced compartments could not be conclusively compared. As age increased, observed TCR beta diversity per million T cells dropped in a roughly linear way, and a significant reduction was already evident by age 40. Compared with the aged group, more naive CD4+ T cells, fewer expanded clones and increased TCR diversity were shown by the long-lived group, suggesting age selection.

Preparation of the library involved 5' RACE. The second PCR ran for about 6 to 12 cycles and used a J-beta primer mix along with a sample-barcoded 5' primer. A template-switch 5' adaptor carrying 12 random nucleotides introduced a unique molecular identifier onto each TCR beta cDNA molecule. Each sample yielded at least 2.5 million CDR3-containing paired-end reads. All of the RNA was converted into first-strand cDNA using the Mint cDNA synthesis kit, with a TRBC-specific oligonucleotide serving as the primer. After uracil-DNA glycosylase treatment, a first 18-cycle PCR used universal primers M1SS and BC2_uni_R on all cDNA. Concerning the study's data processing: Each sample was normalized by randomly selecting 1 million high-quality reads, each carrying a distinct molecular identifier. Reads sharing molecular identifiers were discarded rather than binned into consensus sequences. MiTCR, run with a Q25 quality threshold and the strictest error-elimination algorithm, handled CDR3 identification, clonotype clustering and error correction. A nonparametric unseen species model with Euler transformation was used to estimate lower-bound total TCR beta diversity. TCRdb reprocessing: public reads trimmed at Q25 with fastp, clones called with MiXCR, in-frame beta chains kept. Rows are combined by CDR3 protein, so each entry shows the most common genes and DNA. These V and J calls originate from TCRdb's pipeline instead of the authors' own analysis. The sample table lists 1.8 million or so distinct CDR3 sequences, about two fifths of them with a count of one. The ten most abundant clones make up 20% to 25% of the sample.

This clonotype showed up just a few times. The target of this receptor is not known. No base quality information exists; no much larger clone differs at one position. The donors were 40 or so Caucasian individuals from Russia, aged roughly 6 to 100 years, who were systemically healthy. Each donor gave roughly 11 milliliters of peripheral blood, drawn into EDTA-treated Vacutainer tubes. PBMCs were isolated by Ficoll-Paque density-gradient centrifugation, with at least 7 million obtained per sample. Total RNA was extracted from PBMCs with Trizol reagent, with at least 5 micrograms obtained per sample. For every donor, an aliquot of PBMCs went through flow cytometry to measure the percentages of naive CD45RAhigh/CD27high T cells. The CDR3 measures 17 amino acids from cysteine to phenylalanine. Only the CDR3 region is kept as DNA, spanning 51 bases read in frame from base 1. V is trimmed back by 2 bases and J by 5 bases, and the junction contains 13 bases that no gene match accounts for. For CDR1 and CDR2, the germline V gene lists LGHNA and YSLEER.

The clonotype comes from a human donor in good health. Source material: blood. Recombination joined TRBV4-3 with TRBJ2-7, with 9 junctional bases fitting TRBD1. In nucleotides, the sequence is TGCGCCAGCAGCCAAATACCCCCGGGACAGGGATTCAACGAGCAGTACTTC. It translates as CASSQIPPGQGFNEQYF.